Listed below are T cell receptor beta chains from one sample, sequenced in a study of blood T cell repertoires in COVID-19. Repertoires were generated with immunoSEQ multiplex PCR, while TCRdb's copy carries only in-frame clones and drops some. In the table there are about 190,000 clones, about 88% of which are singletons. The source material was peripheral blood. The origin of the receptors is a human donor in a cohort sampled during active COVID-19. Both conserved end residues are part of each CDR3. D genes are given only for firm matches. Rows may omit the clone size; those that give it use once, few, many or a size class.

>NA|NA|TRBV7-2|TRBJ1-1
TGTGCCAGCAGCTTATACAGGGATCTCACTGAAGCTTTCTTT
CASSLYRDLTEAFF
>TRBD1|NA|TRBV18|TRBJ1-5
TGTGCCAGCTCACCGGGGACAGGGGGCGCTCAGCCCCAGCATTTT
CASSPGTGGAQPQHF
>TRBD1|NA|TRBV19|TRBJ2-7
TGTGCCAGTAGTACAGCTCGACAGGGTCTCTACGAGCAGTACTTC
CASSTARQGLYEQYF
>TRBD1|NA|TRBV30|TRBJ1-2
TGTGCCTGGAGTGTAAACAGGGGGAACTATGGCTACACCTTC
CAWSVNRGNYGYTF
>NA|NA|TRBV3-1/TRBV3-2|TRBJ2-1
TGTGCCAGCAGCCAAGATCATCGGGGTACGGGTGAGCAGTTCTTC
CASSQDHRGTGEQFF
>NA|NA|TRBV11-2|TRBJ2-5
TGTGCCAGCAGCCAACAGGAGACCCAGTACTTC
CASSQQETQYF
>NA|NA|TRBV4-1|TRBJ1-2
TGCGCCAGCAGCCAAGGAGGGAAACAGAACTATGGCTACACCTTC
CASSQGGKQNYGYTF
>TRBD2|NA|TRBV10-3|TRBJ2-3
TGTGCCATCAAACTAGCGGGGGGTTCGGATACGCAGTATTTT
CAIKLAGGSDTQYF
>TRBD1|once|TRBV27|TRBJ1-3
TGTGCCAGCAGCGACAGGGGAGGAAACACCATATATTTT
CASSDRGGNTIYF
>NA|NA|TRBV15|TRBJ1-6
TGTGCCACCAGCAGAGGCCGGGGTCTGAATTCACCCCTCCACTTT
CATSRGRGLNSPLHF
>TRBD1|NA|TRBV6-5|TRBJ2-7
TGTGCCAGCAGAGGGGACAGGGGATCCTACGAGCAGTACTTC
CASRGDRGSYEQYF
>TRBD1|NA|TRBV18|TRBJ2-6
TGTGCCAGCTCACCCGGGACAGGGGGGACTGGGGCCAACGTCCTGACTTTC
CASSPGTGGTGANVLTF
>NA|NA|TRBV5-4|TRBJ1-3
TGTGCCAGCAGCCCCGCGGGGACCCAGGAGACCATATATTTT
CASSPAGTQETIYF
>TRBD1|NA|TRBV28|TRBJ2-5
TGTGCCAGCAGTTTATCGGACAGGGCTGTGCGAGAGACCCAGTACTTC
CASSLSDRAVRETQYF
>TRBD1|NA|TRBV30|TRBJ2-3
TGTGCCTGGAGTGTCGGGACAGGGTCACCCACAGATACGCAGTATTTT
CAWSVGTGSPTDTQYF
>TRBD1|NA|TRBV6-5|TRBJ1-5
TGTGCCAGCAGGATGATCCGGGACAGTAATCAGCCCCAGCATTTT
CASRMIRDSNQPQHF
>TRBD2|NA|TRBV3-1/TRBV3-2|TRBJ2-1
TGTGCCAGCAGCCAAGACCGACTAGCGGGATATAATGAGCAGTTCTTC
CASSQDRLAGYNEQFF
>TRBD1|NA|TRBV28|TRBJ2-7
TGTGCCAGCAGTTATACAGGGGTGTACGAGCAGTACTTC
CASSYTGVYEQYF
>NA|NA|TRBV5-1|TRBJ2-5
TGCGCCAGCAGCTCACCGCTACTGGAGACCCAGTACTTC
CASSSPLLETQYF
>TRBD2|NA|TRBV3-1/TRBV3-2|TRBJ2-7
TGTGCCAGCAGCCCACCCGGGACTAGCGTCTACGAGCAGTACTTC
CASSPPGTSVYEQYF
>NA|NA|TRBV2|TRBJ1-2
TGTGCCAGCAGTTACAACAGCTATGGCTACACCTTC
CASSYNSYGYTF
>TRBD1|NA|TRBV6-5|TRBJ2-7
TGTGCCAGCAGACGTGACAGGGGTGGGAGCTACGAGCAGTACTTC
CASRRDRGGSYEQYF
>TRBD1|NA|TRBV27|TRBJ2-7
TGTGCCAGCAGCCCCCGGGACAGGGTCTACGAGCAGTACTTC
CASSPRDRVYEQYF
>NA|NA|TRBV30|TRBJ1-5
TGTGCCTGGAACGGCCAGGGCAATCAGCCCCAGCATTTT
CAWNGQGNQPQHF
>NA|few|TRBV4-2|TRBJ2-7
TGTGCCAGCAGCCTCCTTGGGCACTACGAGCAGTACTTC
CASSLLGHYEQYF
>TRBD1|NA|TRBV6-6|TRBJ1-1
TGTGCCAGCACCACAGGGGGAAGCACTGAAGCTTTCTTT
CASTTGGSTEAFF
>TRBD1|NA|TRBV5-1|TRBJ2-7
TGCGCCAGCAGAGCCGGGACAGGGAAGGACGAGCAGTACTTC
CASRAGTGKDEQYF
>TRBD2|NA|TRBV7-2|TRBJ2-5
TGTGCCAGCAGCTCACTCTCGAGCGGGAGGGTGATTAATACAGAGACCCAGTACTTC
CASSSLSSGRVINTETQYF
>TRBD2|once|TRBV5-4|TRBJ2-2
TGTGCCAGCAGCTTAGCGGGGGGGCGGTTCACCGGGGAGCTGTTTTTT
CASSLAGGRFTGELFF
>TRBD2|once|TRBV12-5|TRBJ2-3
TGTGCTAGTGGTTTGGAAGGGACTAGTTCAGATACGCAGTATTTT
CASGLEGTSSDTQYF
>NA|NA|TRBV18|TRBJ2-1
TGTGCCAGCTCACCCGCAGGGCGGCCCCCAGGCTCCTACAATGAGCAGTTCTTC
CASSPAGRPPGSYNEQFF
>TRBD2|once|TRBV19|TRBJ2-3
TGTGCCAGTAGTCTGACCCCACTAGCGGGACTACACACAGATACGCAGTATTTT
CASSLTPLAGLHTDTQYF
>NA|NA|TRBV7-9|TRBJ1-4
TGTGCCAGCAACGCCCGAGGATCTACGGGTGAAAAACTGTTTTTT
CASNARGSTGEKLFF
>TRBD1|NA|TRBV18|TRBJ1-6
TGTGCCAGCTCACAGGGACAGGCTAATTCACCCCTCCACTTT
CASSQGQANSPLHF
>NA|NA|TRBV12-3/TRBV12-4|TRBJ1-1
TGTGCCAGCAGTTTAGGGTGGAGTACTGAAGCTTTCTTT
CASSLGWSTEAFF
>TRBD1|NA|TRBV28|TRBJ1-2
TGTGCCAGCAAGCAGGGGGTGGAGGGCTACACCTTC
CASKQGVEGYTF
>TRBD2|NA|TRBV4-3|TRBJ2-2
TGCGCCAGCAGCCAAGAGGCTAGCGGGGGGGCAGGGACCGGGGAGCTGTTTTTT
CASSQEASGGAGTGELFF
>NA|NA|TRBV7-9|TRBJ1-1
TGTGCCAGCAGTCAAATGAACACTGAAGCTTTCTTT
CASSQMNTEAFF
>NA|NA|TRBV30|TRBJ2-1
TGTGCCTCCACAATGGATAGCGGCTCCTACAATGAGCAGTTCTTC
CASTMDSGSYNEQFF